The clone carrying this T cell receptor beta chain was picked up a small number of times. Its specificity is unknown. This record comes from a study of CD8 T cells in ankylosing spondylitis. Study outcomes and limitations: Several of the motif variants were reported before in synovial fluid and blood from reactive arthritis. The clones that were linked to disease were reported to be significantly enriched in matched synovial fluid samples from ankylosing spondylitis patients.

CDR1 DFQATT and CDR2 SNEGSKA come from the germline V gene (reference sequence). The length of the CDR3 is 16 residues. J was trimmed by 2 bases and V by 0 bases; bases with no gene match: 10. Molecular-barcoded quantitative 5'-RACE produced these TCR beta libraries. TCRdb recomputed calls from the 5' RACE reads with MiXCR, one row per CDR3 protein. Counted here are 350,000 to 400,000 distinct CDR3 sequences, approximately 20% occurring once; the ten biggest clones make up around 12%. What was sequenced was blood, either unsorted or a sorted T cell fraction (not recorded which). This clonotype originated in a male donor with ankylosing spondylitis or in good health (not recorded which). The chain is built from TRBV20-1 and TRBJ2-7; 7 bases align to TRBD2. The CDR3 nucleotides read TGCAGTGCTAGAGATCTTTGGGGGGGGGAGACCTACGAGCAGTACTTC. This encodes CSARDLWGGETYEQYF.